The 30 T cell receptor beta chains below come from one sample, sequenced in a study of T cell responses to AZD1222 COVID-19 vaccine. The method was immunoSEQ multiplex PCR; TCRdb's version includes in-frame clones alone and lacks a portion of them. The table records around 78,000 clones, over 80% of them present only once. This specimen consisted of peripheral blood, obtained on day 0 of AZD1222 vaccination. These receptors originate from an adult in good health.

The chain uses TRBV7-6 and TRBJ2-2; 8 nucleotides match TRBD2. With 2 bases clipped from V and 7 bases from J, the junction kept 15 bases outside the gene matches. Germline V CDR1 and CDR2: SGHVS, FNYEAQ. This CDR3 has 18 amino acids. The CDR3 here is CASSLPRGGGKTGGELFF. DNA for the CDR3: TGTGCCAGCAGCTTACCTCGAGGCGGGGGGAAAACGGGCGGGGAGCTGTTTTTT.

The chain recombines TRBV7-9 with TRBJ2-5; D might be TRBD1 or TRBD2, each matching 5 bases. V was shortened by 5 bases and J by 9 bases, with 10 bases between the two germline ends. The length of the CDR3 is 11 residues. Germline V gives CDR1 SEHNR, CDR2 FQNEAQ (reference sequence). The CDR3 protein is CASSALGAQYF. For the CDR3, the DNA is TGTGCCAGCAGCGCCTTGGGGGCCCAGTACTTC.

J is TRBJ2-5 and V is TRBV5-4, with 7 positions matching TRBD2. V shed 1 base and J 3 bases; nucleotides not matched to a gene: 0. Germline CDR1 reads SGHNT; CDR2 reads YYREEE (reference sequence). The CDR3 length is 13 residues. The CDR3 is CASSLRGEETQYF. The CDR3 bases are TGTGCCAGCAGCTTGCGGGGGGAAGAGACCCAGTACTTC.

The gene calls are TRBV7-2 and TRBJ2-1, with 7 bases identical to TRBD2. V was clipped by 4 bases and J by 9 bases; unmatched bases: 3. Germline CDR1 SGHTA, CDR2 FQGNSA. The CDR3 totals 12 residues. CDR3 sequence reads: CASSSQRGEQFF. The CDR3 DNA sequence: TGTGCCAGCAGCTCTCAGCGGGGTGAGCAGTTCTTC.

CDR3 DNA sequence: TGCAGCGTGGCCGGGACTAGCGGCACCTACGAGCAGTACTTC. Translating it yields CSVAGTSGTYEQYF. The chain links TRBV29-1 to TRBJ2-7, with 11 bases aligning to TRBD2. This CDR3 is built from 14 residues. Unmatched junction bases numbered 6, after V lost 6 bases and J lost 2 bases. Per the germline V gene, CDR1 is SQVTM and CDR2 is ANQGSEA.

The chain combines TRBV7-9 with TRBJ2-1; the D is unclear. The CDR3 spans 11 residues. Germline assignment: CDR1 SEHNR and CDR2 FQNEAQ (reference sequence). V dropped 5 bases and J dropped 8 bases, with 7 bases sitting between them. The CDR3 loop reads CASSPHDEQFF. CDR3 sequence (DNA): TGTGCCAGCAGCCCCCACGATGAGCAGTTCTTC.

The chain recombines TRBV20-1 with TRBJ1-2; the D gene is possibly TRBD1 (6 bases). CDR3 length: 11 residues. In germline, CDR1 is DFQATT, CDR2 SNEGSKA (reference sequence). V gave up 5 bases and J gave up 13 bases, with 17 bases separating them. In DNA form, the CDR3 reads TGCAGTGCTTCGGAGGGGGAGGATTTCACCTTC. It codes for CSASEGEDFTF.

The V call is TRBV7-9, the J call TRBJ2-7; 8 positions match TRBD2. J lost 6 bases, V lost 5 bases, and 9 bases had no gene match. The CDR3 has 14 amino acids. Germline V gene sequence: CDR1 SEHNR, CDR2 FQNEAQ (reference sequence). CDR3 in DNA: TGTGCCAGCAGCGTGGGACTAGGATTCTCCGAGCAGTACTTC. This codes for CASSVGLGFSEQYF. Based on the CDR3 plus reference TRBV7-9 and TRBJ2-7, the full variable domain is DTGVSQNPRHKITKRGQNVTFRCDPISEHNRLYWYRQTLGQGPEFLTYFQNEAQLEKSRLLSDRFSAERPKGSFSTLEIQRTEQGDSAMYLCASSVGLGFSEQYFGPGTRLTVT.

The chain recombines TRBV19 with TRBJ2-7; 7 bases match TRBD1. This CDR3 has 14 amino acids. Unmatched junction bases numbered 8, after V lost 4 bases and J lost 5 bases. Germline lookup yields CDR1 LNHDA and CDR2 SQIVND (reference sequence). The CDR3, as DNA: TGTGCCAGTAGTAATGCAGGGGGTCACAACGAGCAGTACTTC. Translating it yields CASSNAGGHNEQYF. The full variable domain, completed using reference TRBV19 and TRBJ2-7, is DGGITQSPKYLFRKEGQNVTLSCEQNLNHDAMYWYRQDPGQGLRLIYYSQIVNDFQKGDIAEGYSVSREKKESFPLTVTSAQKNPTAFYLCASSNAGGHNEQYFGPGTRLTVT.

This clone appeared a single time. The rearrangement uses TRBV5-5 and TRBJ1-4; no clear D gene. V shed 0 bases and J shed 8 bases, with 11 bases lying between them. Germline V lookup: CDR1 SGHKS, CDR2 YYEKEE (reference sequence). The CDR3 covers 14 residues. In DNA form, the CDR3 reads TGTGCCAGCAGCTTGGATCCCCAGTGGGAAAAACTGTTTTTT. Translated: CASSLDPQWEKLFF.

This chain connects TRBV13 to TRBJ2-1, with a possible D match to TRBD1 (5 bases). The CDR3 has 15 amino acids. From germline, CDR1 is PRHDT and CDR2 FYEKMQ (reference sequence). Trimming stripped 3 bases from V and 0 bases from J, with 9 bases between. CDR3 bases: TGTGCCAGCAGCTTTTCTGGGGCCTCCTACAATGAGCAGTTCTTC. Its protein is CASSFSGASYNEQFF.

The rearrangement links TRBV9 to TRBJ2-5; D is perhaps TRBD1 (6 bases). Germline CDR1 reads SGDLS; CDR2 reads YYNGEE. Trimming removed 0 bases at V and 2 bases at J, with 11 bases between. The CDR3 runs 15 residues. In nucleotides, the CDR3 is TGTGCCAGCAGCGTAGCGACAGGTAGTCAAGAGACCCAGTACTTC. It specifies CASSVATGSQETQYF.

The chain links TRBV10-3 to TRBJ1-2; tentative D call: TRBD1 (6 bases). Trimming shortened V by 4 bases and J by 0 bases, and 24 bases separated the two germline ends. The CDR3 totals 19 residues. Germline CDR1 reads ENHRY; CDR2 reads SYGVKD. For the CDR3, the DNA is TGTGCCATCAGTGGATCGGGGTATCGGGACACCGATCCTAACTATGGCTACACCTTC. Amino acid sequence: CAISGSGYRDTDPNYGYTF.

This chain uses TRBV10-3 with TRBJ1-6; D call uncertain. This CDR3 is built from 12 residues. The germline V gene has CDR1 ENHRY and CDR2 SYGVKD. Trimming removed 10 bases from V and 9 bases from J, with 13 bases in between. CDR3 DNA sequence: TGTGCCACCAGCGCAACTGGTTCACCCCTCCACTTT. Protein sequence: CATSATGSPLHF.

V usage is TRBV2 and J usage is TRBJ1-1, with 7 bases that match TRBD1. CDR1 is SNHLY, CDR2 FYNNEI, per germline. The CDR3 contains 14 residues. The J segment lost 6 bases and the V segment lost 4 bases, leaving 8 bases of the junction unmatched. The CDR3 nucleotides are TGTGCCAGCAGTGCCAACAGGGGAGGGTCTGAAGCTTTCTTT. Amino acids: CASSANRGGSEAFF.

This clone was detected only a few times. V is TRBV12-5 and J is TRBJ2-7, with 10 bases fitting TRBD2. The CDR3 has 15 residues. Germline lookup yields CDR1 LGHNT and CDR2 FRNRAP. The trim removed 6 bases at V and 3 bases at J, leaving 8 bases unmatched. The DNA of the CDR3 is TGTGCTAGTGGACGTCGAGCTAGCGGGGGCTACGAGCAGTACTTC. Amino acids: CASGRRASGGYEQYF.

V usage is TRBV23-1 and J usage is TRBJ1-2; 7 nucleotides agree with TRBD1. TRBV23-1 is filed as an ORF, its function uncertain. The length of the CDR3 is 14 residues. With 4 bases clipped from V and 1 base from J, the junction kept 3 bases outside the gene matches. In DNA form, the CDR3 reads TGCGCCAGCAGTCCCCGGGACAGTAACTATGGCTACACCTTC. Residues: CASSPRDSNYGYTF.

The gene calls are TRBV9 and TRBJ2-1; TRBD1 matches 9 bases. The V segment lost 2 bases and the J segment 7 bases; nucleotides outside the gene matches: 4. This CDR3 has 14 amino acids. From germline, CDR1 is SGDLS and CDR2 YYNGEE. The CDR3 sequence: CASSVGTGINEQFF. DNA of the CDR3: TGTGCCAGCAGCGTCGGGACAGGGATAAATGAGCAGTTCTTC.

This clone was detected once. In DNA, the CDR3 is TGTGCCATCAGTCTACAGGGGAGGGACACTGAAGCTTTCTTT. Residues: CAISLQGRDTEAFF. The rearrangement links TRBV10-3 to TRBJ1-1; 7 bases fit TRBD1. CDR3 length equals 14 residues. In germline, CDR1 is ENHRY, CDR2 SYGVKD. Losses at the gene ends were 5 bases for V and 3 bases for J; bases not matched to a gene: 6.

The gene calls are TRBV27 and TRBJ2-1; 7 bases align to TRBD2. Germline CDR1 reads MNHEY; CDR2 reads SMNVEV (reference sequence). V was pared by 5 bases and J by 0 bases, with 16 bases of the junction left unmatched. The CDR3 is 19 amino acids. For the CDR3, the DNA is TGTGCCAGCAGTAGCCGGGTTACTAGCGCGATGGGCTCCTACAATGAGCAGTTCTTC. This sequence encodes CASSSRVTSAMGSYNEQFF.

V gene TRBV3-1 (or the pseudogene TRBV3-2) combines with J gene TRBJ2-7; D gene unclear. The CDR3 contains 15 residues. CDR1 and CDR2 from the germline V gene are LGHDT and YNNKEL (reference sequence). The V end was cut by 1 base, the J end by 2 bases, with 12 bases between. The CDR3 sequence is CASSQAPLVTYEQYF. CDR3 nucleotides: TGTGCCAGCAGCCAAGCGCCCCTAGTGACCTACGAGCAGTACTTC.

V gene TRBV6-5 combines with J gene TRBJ1-2; D is perhaps TRBD1 (6 bases). Trimming shortened V by 6 bases and J by 3 bases, and 17 bases separated the two germline ends. This CDR3 is 15 amino acids long. Germline assignment: CDR1 MNHEY and CDR2 SVGAGI. The CDR3 here is CASSPLGGRDYGYTF. The CDR3 DNA reads as TGTGCCAGCAGCCCGTTGGGGGGCCGTGACTATGGCTACACCTTC.

The genes are TRBV3-1 (or the pseudogene TRBV3-2) and TRBJ1-1; TRBD1 might be the D (5 bases). CDR1 is LGHDT and CDR2 is YNNKEL in the germline V gene (reference sequence). This CDR3 has 16 amino acids. V was pared by 0 bases and J by 10 bases, with 21 bases between. The CDR3 is CASSQDLAVGDRGAFF. The CDR3 region has the DNA TGTGCCAGCAGCCAAGATTTAGCGGTTGGGGACCGTGGAGCTTTCTTT.

This chain uses TRBV7-2 with TRBJ2-7; D gene uncertain. The CDR3 totals 13 residues. CDR1 and CDR2 from the germline V gene are SGHTA and FQGNSA. V was clipped by 4 bases and J by 3 bases, with 10 bases between them. The CDR3 here is CASSYGRSYEQYF. Written as DNA, the CDR3 is TGTGCCAGCAGCTACGGACGGAGCTACGAGCAGTACTTC. The variable domain in full, with the rest retrieved from reference TRBV7-2 and TRBJ2-7, is GAGVSQSPSNKVTEKGKDVELRCDPISGHTALYWYRQSLGQGLEFLIYFQGNSAPDKSGLPSDRFSAERTGGSVSTLTIQRTQQEDSAVYLCASSYGRSYEQYFGPGTRLTVT.

V and J are TRBV5-5 and TRBJ2-7, with D possibly called TRBD1 or TRBD2 (5 bases each). CDR1 is SGHKS and CDR2 is YYEKEE in the germline V gene (reference sequence). V lost 2 bases and J lost 3, with 15 bases in between. The CDR3 contains 15 residues. CDR3 sequence (DNA): TGTGCCAGCAGCTTAGCCGGGTCGGGGCGCTACGAGCAGTACTTC. Translating it yields CASSLAGSGRYEQYF.

The chain joins TRBV5-1 to TRBJ2-3; the match to TRBD1 covers 9 bases. V lost 1 base, J lost 0 bases, and 9 bases stayed unmatched. The germline V gene encodes CDR1 SGHRS and CDR2 YFSETQ. The CDR3 length is 18 residues. CDR3 DNA: TGCGCCAGCAGCTTGTCCCCGGGACAGGGAGCTAGCACAGATACGCAGTATTTT. Amino acids: CASSLSPGQGASTDTQYF.

The chain is built from TRBV5-6 and TRBJ2-7; a weak D match, TRBD1 (6 bases). In germline, CDR1 is SGHDT, CDR2 YYEEEE. CDR3 length: 16 residues. Between the trimmed V and J ends, which lost 1 base and 2 bases, there was a span of 16 bases. The CDR3 region has the DNA TGTGCCAGCAGCTTGTCTCCAGGGGCAGGTACCTACGAGCAGTACTTC. This sequence encodes CASSLSPGAGTYEQYF.

This clone turned up a few times. This chain connects TRBV3-1 (or the pseudogene TRBV3-2) to TRBJ2-2; TRBD1 aligns across 11 bases. Germline CDR1 is LGHDT and CDR2 is YNNKEL (reference sequence). The J segment lost 4 bases and the V segment lost 4 bases, leaving 2 bases of the junction unmatched. The CDR3 runs to 15 residues. The chain's CDR3 is CASSPDRGPTGELFF. The CDR3 DNA follows: TGTGCCAGCAGCCCGGACAGGGGGCCCACCGGGGAGCTGTTTTTT.

This clone was detected once. In DNA form, the CDR3 reads TGTGCCTGGAGTGTCGACGGGGGACCCTACGAGCAGTACTTC. Translating gives CAWSVDGGPYEQYF. V gene TRBV30 combines with J gene TRBJ2-7; tentatively, D is TRBD2 (6 bases). V gave up 0 bases and J gave up 2 bases, with 11 bases separating them. Germline CDR1 and CDR2: GTSNPN and SVGIG (reference sequence). The CDR3 sequence is 14 residues long.

J is TRBJ2-7 and V is TRBV19, with 7 bases lining up with TRBD1. The V gene's germline CDR1 is LNHDA and CDR2 SQIVND (reference sequence). V was pared by 5 bases and J by 0 bases, with 4 bases of the junction left unmatched. The CDR3 length is 14 residues. Here the CDR3 reads CASSLRQGSYEQYF. The CDR3 nucleotides read TGTGCCAGTAGTCTCAGACAGGGCTCCTACGAGCAGTACTTC.